The rows below give T cell receptor beta chains drawn from one sample of a study of blood T cell repertoires in COVID-19. The method was immunoSEQ multiplex PCR; TCRdb's version includes in-frame clones alone and lacks a portion of them. The sample has a few hundred thousand clones; nearly 90% are singletons. What was sequenced was PBMCs or T cells enriched from blood (not recorded which). These TCRs come from a woman younger than 30 with acute COVID-19. The CDR3 runs from the conserved cysteine through the conserved F or W. The D gene is left open where the match is weak. Rows may omit the clone size; those that give it use once, few, many or a size class.

-	TRBJ1-3	TRBV28	-	16	TGTGCCAGCAGTTTGGCGGCAGAGATCTCTGGAAACACCATATATTTT	CASSLAAEISGNTIYF
-	TRBJ1-1	TRBV28	TRBD1	16	TGTGCCAGCACCTTAGGGACAGGGGCCGCCGACACTGAAGCTTTCTTT	CASTLGTGAADTEAFF
-	TRBJ2-3	TRBV28	TRBD2	16	TGTGCCAGCAGTTCACTAGCGGGAACTAGCACAGATACGCAGTATTTT	CASSSLAGTSTDTQYF
-	TRBJ1-3	TRBV19	-	15	TGTGCCAGTACCCCAGGTTTTAGCTCTGGAAACACCATATATTTT	CASTPGFSSGNTIYF
-	TRBJ1-5	TRBV28	-	14	TGTGCCAGCAGTTTCCAGGGGTTGAGTCAGCCCCAGCATTTT	CASSFQGLSQPQHF
few	TRBJ2-7	TRBV30	-	14	TGTGCCTGGAGTGTTGGGGGGAGCTCCTACGAGCAGTACTTC	CAWSVGGSSYEQYF
-	TRBJ2-5	TRBV18	-	14	TGTGCCAGCTCACTCTCGTGGGGCGCGGAGACCCAGTACTTC	CASSLSWGAETQYF
-	TRBJ1-2	TRBV3-1/TRBV3-2	-	14	TGTGCCAGCAGCCAAGAAACAGGGTGGGATGGCTACACCTTC	CASSQETGWDGYTF
-	TRBJ2-2	TRBV2	TRBD2	15	TGTGCCAGCATGGGACTAGCGGGTCCGGACGGGGAGCTGTTTTTT	CASMGLAGPDGELFF
-	TRBJ1-2	TRBV6-5	-	14	TGTGCCAGCAGTTACGGGGGCCGGGGCTATGGCTACACCTTC	CASSYGGRGYGYTF
-	TRBJ2-5	TRBV19	TRBD1	16	TGTGCCAGTAGTCCTTACGGGACAGGGCCTTTAGAGACCCAGTACTTC	CASSPYGTGPLETQYF
-	TRBJ2-7	TRBV11-3	-	14	TGTGCCAGCAGCTTTATAGAAGCTTCCCACGAGCAGTACTTC	CASSFIEASHEQYF
-	TRBJ2-7	TRBV5-6	TRBD1	14	TGTGCCAGCACCAGACAGGGAACCTCCTACGAGCAGTACTTC	CASTRQGTSYEQYF
-	TRBJ2-7	TRBV7-9	TRBD2	14	TGTGCCAGCAGCTTAAGCGGGGGGCGCTACGAGCAGTACTTC	CASSLSGGRYEQYF
-	TRBJ2-3	TRBV19	TRBD2	18	TGTGCCAGTAGCACACTAGCGGGAGGGCCCTCTAGCACAGATACGCAGTATTTT	CASSTLAGGPSSTDTQYF
-	TRBJ1-6	TRBV27	-	14	TGTGCCAGCAGTTTCGGACGGGGGGTTTCACCCCTCCACTTT	CASSFGRGVSPLHF
-	TRBJ1-2	TRBV28	TRBD1	14	TGTGCCAGCAGCAACTCCCAGGGGGCTAGTGGCTACACCTTC	CASSNSQGASGYTF
-	TRBJ2-7	TRBV19	TRBD2	19	TGTGCCAGTTCAGCCCCCGGGACTAGCGGGCGTATCTATTTGGGCGAGCAGTACTTC	CASSAPGTSGRIYLGEQYF
once	TRBJ1-5	TRBV28	-	15	TGTGCCAGCAGCCGGGGGGAAGGGAGCAATCAGCCCCAGCATTTT	CASSRGEGSNQPQHF
few	TRBJ1-2	TRBV28	TRBD1	16	TGTGCCAGCAGCCGGGACAGGGGGATCTCTAACTATGGCTACACCTTC	CASSRDRGISNYGYTF
-	TRBJ2-3	TRBV9	-	14	TGTGCCAGCAGCGTACAGGGCTACACAGATACGCAGTATTTT	CASSVQGYTDTQYF
-	TRBJ2-4	TRBV28	-	19	TGTGCCAGCAGCTCCCCCCGGGAGCGGTTGCGGTTGGCCAAAAACATTCAGTACTTC	CASSSPRERLRLAKNIQYF
-	TRBJ2-7	TRBV24-1	TRBD2	16	TGTGCCACCAGTGACGTAGGCGGGAGTACGGTCCACGAGCAGTACTTC	CATSDVGGSTVHEQYF
-	TRBJ2-1	TRBV10-3	TRBD1	15	TGTGCCATCAGCCCCGGGACAGGGGGGTACAATGAGCAGTTCTTC	CAISPGTGGYNEQFF
-	TRBJ1-1	TRBV10-3	-	21	TGTGCCATCAGTGAGTCCCTAGGGGGGGGGACCCAGATTTCCGTGAACACTGAAGCTTTCTTT	CAISESLGGGTQISVNTEAFF